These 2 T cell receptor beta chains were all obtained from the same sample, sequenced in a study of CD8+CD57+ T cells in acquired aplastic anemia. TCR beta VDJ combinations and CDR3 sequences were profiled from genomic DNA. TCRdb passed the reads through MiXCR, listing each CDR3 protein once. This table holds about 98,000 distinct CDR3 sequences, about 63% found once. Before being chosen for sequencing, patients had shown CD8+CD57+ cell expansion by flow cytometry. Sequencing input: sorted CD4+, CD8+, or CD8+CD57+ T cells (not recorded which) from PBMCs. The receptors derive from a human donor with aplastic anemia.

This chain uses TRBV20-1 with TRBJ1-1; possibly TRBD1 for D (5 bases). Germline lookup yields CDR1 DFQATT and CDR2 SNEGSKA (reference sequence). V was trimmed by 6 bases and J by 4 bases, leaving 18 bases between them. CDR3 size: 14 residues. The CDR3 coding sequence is TGCAGTGCCCCAGGCCGGGGGTCTGGCACTGAAGCTTTCTTT. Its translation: CSAPGRGSGTEAFF.

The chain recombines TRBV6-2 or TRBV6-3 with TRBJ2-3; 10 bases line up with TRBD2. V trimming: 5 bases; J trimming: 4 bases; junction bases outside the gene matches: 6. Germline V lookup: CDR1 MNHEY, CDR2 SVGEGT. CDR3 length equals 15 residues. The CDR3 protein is CASSPKAGGPDTQYF. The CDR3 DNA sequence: TGTGCCAGCAGTCCAAAAGCGGGGGGGCCAGATACGCAGTATTTT.